Below are 29 T cell receptor beta chains sequenced from a single sample in a study of T cell repertoires in cytomegalovirus infection. TCRdb processed the reads anew with MiXCR; each CDR3 protein has one entry. The table includes under 450,000 distinct CDR3 sequences, about 34% detected once. Antigen specificity for these receptors is unknown. Sequenced material: cultured PBMCs, taken from culture after CMV antigen stimulation. These TCRs come from a human donor in good health (CMV status not recorded). Some clones in this sample may be carry-over from other donors' samples.

This clonotype showed up many times. The chain links TRBV27 to TRBJ2-3; D not resolved. V was trimmed by 4 bases and J by 1 base, leaving 3 bases between them. The CDR3 contains 12 residues. Germline V lookup: CDR1 MNHEY, CDR2 SMNVEV (reference sequence). The CDR3 bases are TGTGCCAGCAGTTCCCGCACAGATACGCAGTATTTT. Its translation: CASSSRTDTQYF.

The V gene is TRBV2, the J gene TRBJ2-5; the D gene is possibly TRBD2 (6 bases). Per germline, CDR1 SNHLY and CDR2 FYNNEI. Deletions cut 0 bases from V and 3 bases from J, with 14 bases between. The CDR3 sequence is 16 residues long. This CDR3 is CASSEALGRREETQYF. CDR3 DNA sequence: TGTGCCAGCAGTGAAGCGCTTGGAAGGAGGGAAGAGACCCAGTACTTC. The whole variable domain, remainder taken from reference TRBV2 and TRBJ2-5, is EPEVTQTPSHQVTQMGQEVILRCVPISNHLYFYWYRQILGQKVEFLVSFYNNEISEKSEIFDDQFSVERPDGSNFTLKIRSTKLEDSAMYFCASSEALGRREETQYFGPGTRLLVL.

This clonotype was detected a few times. J is TRBJ2-5 and V is TRBV27, with D perhaps matching TRBD1 or TRBD2 (5 bases each). The CDR3 totals 15 residues. Germline V lookup: CDR1 MNHEY, CDR2 SMNVEV (reference sequence). Deletions cut 3 bases from V and 1 base from J, with 12 bases between. This chain's CDR3 is CASSFPVGTQETQYF. In DNA, the CDR3 is TGTGCCAGCAGTTTCCCGGTCGGGACCCAAGAGACCCAGTACTTC.

The chain combines TRBV4-1 with TRBJ2-5, with TRBD2 as a possible D gene (6 bases). There are 16 residues in the CDR3. V was cut by 1 base and J by 5 bases, with 17 bases left in between. CDR1 is MGHRA, CDR2 YSYEKL, per germline. CDR3 sequence (DNA): TGCGCCAGCAGCCAAGGCGGGGACCCTCGGCGGGAGACCCAGTACTTC. Amino acid sequence: CASSQGGDPRRETQYF.

The chain carries TRBV6-5 and TRBJ2-3, with D hard to call. The V gene lost 6 bases and the J gene lost 4 bases, with 8 bases spanning the gap. This CDR3 comprises 12 residues. Germline CDR1 is MNHEY and CDR2 is SVGAGI. DNA for the CDR3: TGTGCCAGCAGCCCCGGACCAGATACGCAGTATTTT. This translates into CASSPGPDTQYF.

A word on this clonotype: One junction end disagrees with the germline gene, perhaps due to a read error. The chain recombines TRBV19 with TRBJ2-1; D not resolved. Per the germline V gene, CDR1 is LNHDA and CDR2 is SQIVND (reference sequence). The CDR3 is 14 amino acids. The CDR3 loop reads CASSIGVPPDKSVF. The CDR3 bases are TGTGCCAGTAGTATAGGGGTCCCCCCTGACAAAAGCGTCTTC. Variable domain in full (rest from reference TRBV19 and TRBJ2-1): DGGITQSPKYLFRKEGQNVTLSCEQNLNHDAMYWYRQDPGQGLRLIYYSQIVNDFQKGDIAEGYSVSREKKESFPLTVTSAQKNPTAFYLCASSIGVPPDKSVFGPGTRLTVL.

This clonotype showed up many times. The chain couples TRBV7-3 to TRBJ2-3; D unclear. V was trimmed by 5 bases and J by 4 bases, leaving 10 bases between them. CDR3 length equals 13 residues. Looked up from germline, CDR1 is SGHTA and CDR2 is FQGTGA. This CDR3 is CASSLLHSDTQYF. The CDR3, as DNA: TGTGCCAGCAGCCTCCTCCACTCAGATACGCAGTATTTT.

The chain has TRBV2 and TRBJ1-1, with a tentative D call TRBD1 (5 bases). Looked up from germline, CDR1 is SNHLY and CDR2 is FYNNEI. The CDR3 consists of 14 residues. V was pared by 7 bases and J by 0 bases, with 12 bases between. The chain's CDR3 is CASIQGKMNTEAFF. The CDR3 nucleotides read TGTGCCAGCATCCAGGGAAAAATGAACACTGAAGCTTTCTTT.

The chain joins TRBV29-1 to TRBJ2-7, with D perhaps TRBD1 (6 bases). In germline, CDR1 is SQVTM, CDR2 ANQGSEA. The CDR3 sequence is 13 residues long. V was cut by 6 bases and J by 6 bases, with 18 bases left in between. The CDR3 coding sequence is TGCAGCGTAGAGACAGGTATTGGGCTCGAGCAGTACTTC. Its translation is CSVETGIGLEQYF.

The rearrangement links TRBV5-8 to TRBJ2-1; possibly TRBD1 for D (5 bases). V was clipped by 1 base and J by 8 bases, with 13 bases between them. The CDR3 spans 14 residues. Germline CDR1 reads SGHTS; CDR2 reads YDEGEE. In DNA, the CDR3 is TGTGCCAGCAGCTTGTACCCGTCCAGGGATGAGCAGTTCTTC. This gives the protein CASSLYPSRDEQFF.

V usage is TRBV11-3 and J usage is TRBJ2-3; the D gene is possibly TRBD2 (5 bases). Germline V CDR1 and CDR2: SGHNT, YENEEA. The CDR3 length is 16 residues. Deletions cut 3 bases from V and 2 bases from J, with 15 bases between. CDR3 nucleotides: TGTGCCAGCAGCTTGACTACCGATTTTTTCACAGATACGCAGTATTTT. It encodes CASSLTTDFFTDTQYF.

This clonotype showed up just a few times. This chain uses TRBV7-2 with TRBJ2-4; D not resolved. Per the germline V gene, CDR1 is SGHTA and CDR2 is FQGNSA. CDR3 length: 13 amino acids. The V gene lost 5 bases and the J gene lost 9 bases, with 14 bases spanning the gap. DNA of the CDR3: TGTGCCAGCAGCACACGAATGGGCGTCATTCAGTACTTC. Encoded protein: CASSTRMGVIQYF.

CDR3 DNA: TGTGCCAGCAGTTTCAGGGGAGGCGACGAGCAGTACGTC. The encoded protein is CASSFRGGDEQYV. The V call is TRBV12-3 or TRBV12-4, the J call TRBJ2-7; possibly TRBD1 or TRBD2 for D (6 bases each). This CDR3 region has 13 residues. V was cut by 3 bases and J by 5 bases, with 11 bases left in between.

Only a few counts were recorded for this clonotype. The chain uses TRBV6-2 or TRBV6-3 and TRBJ2-2; 12 positions agree with TRBD1. The V and J ends lost 6 bases and 6 bases, in that order; junction bases with no gene match: 5. Per the germline V gene, CDR1 is MNHEY and CDR2 is SVGEGT. The CDR3 is 15 residues long. CDR3 nucleotides: TGTGCCAGCAGGCCGGGACAGGGGGCTTCCGGGGAGCTGTTTTTT. It codes for CASRPGQGASGELFF.

This clonotype was counted at least ten times. The chain employs TRBV7-8 and TRBJ2-7, with a possible D match to TRBD2 (5 bases). CDR1 and CDR2 from the germline V gene are SGHVS and FQNEAQ. The CDR3 runs 14 residues. The V and J ends lost 1 base and 3 bases respectively, with 10 bases between them. CDR3 bases: TGTGCCAGCAGCTTAGGCTTCCGGGACTACGAGCAGTACGTC. This sequence encodes CASSLGFRDYEQYV.

This clonotype was counted only a few times. This chain connects TRBV12-3 or TRBV12-4 to TRBJ2-3; no definite D call. The CDR3 is made up of 14 amino acids. Trimming removed 6 bases at V and 0 bases at J, with 10 bases between. The chain's CDR3 is CASSPPKSTDTQYF. CDR3 coding DNA: TGTGCCAGCAGCCCGCCAAAGAGCACAGATACGCAGTATTTT.

This clonotype was found a few times. This chain connects TRBV12-3 or TRBV12-4 to TRBJ1-2; 8 bases match TRBD1. V lost 5 bases, J lost 8 bases, and 10 bases stayed unmatched. The CDR3 has 14 residues. CDR3 region: CASSAGQGLGGYTF. The CDR3 coding sequence is TGTGCCAGCAGTGCCGGACAGGGCCTAGGAGGCTACACCTTC.

J is TRBJ2-3 and V is TRBV12-3 or TRBV12-4; no clear D. V lost 6 bases to trimming and J lost 5 bases, with 15 bases between them. The CDR3 has 14 residues. CDR3 sequence (DNA): TGTGCCAGCAGATCAATGGGATCCGAAGATACGCAGTATTTT. As protein: CASRSMGSEDTQYF.

V usage is TRBV12-5 and J usage is TRBJ1-2; a weak D match, TRBD1 (6 bases). Germline V gene data show CDR1 as LGHNT and CDR2 as FRNRAP. The CDR3 sequence is 13 residues long. Trimming cost V 1 base and J 12 bases, with 15 bases left between them. CDR3: CASGLGTALNHTF. CDR3 DNA sequence: TGTGCTAGTGGTTTGGGGACAGCACTCAACCACACCTTC.

The rearrangement uses TRBV7-2 and TRBJ2-3; maybe TRBD1 (6 bases). Trimming removed 1 base from V and 3 bases from J, with 14 bases in between. The CDR3 consists of 16 residues. Germline V gene sequence: CDR1 SGHTA, CDR2 FQGNSA. This CDR3 is CASSLGHSQGTDTQYF. Written as DNA, the CDR3 is TGTGCCAGCAGCTTAGGACACTCACAGGGAACAGATACGCAGTATTTT.

Only a few counts were recorded for this clonotype. CDR3 in DNA: TGTGCCAGCAGTCGAAGGTCCGCTCAGAACACTGAAGCTTTCTTT. It translates to CASSRRSAQNTEAFF. The V and J genes are TRBV6-1 and TRBJ1-1; D not resolved. Germline V gene data show CDR1 as MNHNS and CDR2 as SASEGT. V was trimmed by 5 bases and J by 1 base, leaving 14 bases between them. The CDR3 is 15 residues long.

This clonotype was counted at least ten times. V and J are TRBV6-2 or TRBV6-3 and TRBJ2-2; TRBD1 agrees at 9 bases. Germline loops: CDR1 MNHEY, CDR2 SVGEGT. The CDR3 totals 18 residues. V trimming: 2 bases; J trimming: 4 bases; junction bases outside the gene matches: 11. The CDR3 is CASSYPTGGSKGTGELFF. The CDR3 DNA reads as TGTGCCAGCAGTTACCCGACAGGGGGATCAAAGGGCACCGGGGAGCTGTTTTTT.

A few counts support this clonotype. The CDR3 DNA sequence: TGTGCCAGCAGTTCACTACTAGCGGTAGAAGATACGCAGTATTTT. Protein product: CASSSLLAVEDTQYF. The V gene is TRBV12-3 or TRBV12-4, the J gene TRBJ2-3; 8 bases fit TRBD2. V dropped 4 bases and J dropped 5; count of bases not matched to a gene: 8. The CDR3 has 15 residues.

This clonotype was recorded a few times. The genes are TRBV2 and TRBJ1-1; no reliable D call. Germline V gene data show CDR1 as SNHLY and CDR2 as FYNNEI. The V and J ends lost 4 bases and 1 base respectively, with 7 bases between them. The CDR3 totals 13 residues. CDR3 DNA: TGTGCCAGCAGTGTGCAGCCGAACACTGAAGCTTTCTTT. As protein: CASSVQPNTEAFF.

This clonotype showed up just a few times. The chain combines TRBV27 with TRBJ2-7, with D possibly being TRBD2 (5 bases). The CDR3 sequence is 14 residues long. The V end lost 2 bases, the J end lost 2 bases, and 10 bases lay between the germline ends. In germline, CDR1 is MNHEY, CDR2 SMNVEV (reference sequence). The CDR3 sequence: CASSLGGKPYEQYF. For the CDR3, the DNA is TGTGCCAGCAGTTTAGGAGGAAAACCCTACGAGCAGTACTTC.

The chain joins TRBV19 to TRBJ2-3, with 9 bases aligning to TRBD1. Trimming cost V 4 bases and J 0 bases; bases outside gene matches: 2. The CDR3 runs 15 residues. The germline V gene has CDR1 LNHDA and CDR2 SQIVND (reference sequence). CDR3 loop: CASSNRGPSTDTQYF. The CDR3 nucleotides read TGTGCCAGTAGTAACAGGGGGCCCAGCACAGATACGCAGTATTTT.

This clonotype turned up a few times. The chain carries TRBV19 and TRBJ1-2; D not resolved. The CDR3 spans 13 residues. The V gene lost 3 bases and the J gene lost 2 bases, with 7 bases spanning the gap. The V gene's germline CDR1 is LNHDA and CDR2 SQIVND (reference sequence). The CDR3 DNA reads as TGTGCCAGTAGTATGTTACAGAACTATGGCTACACCTTC. The encoded protein is CASSMLQNYGYTF.

The table lists this clonotype with a few counts. This sequence joins TRBV7-2 and TRBJ1-1; D remains unclear. The V end was cut by 1 base, the J end by 4 bases, with 10 bases between. The CDR3 is 14 amino acids. The germline gives CDR1 SGHTA, CDR2 FQGNSA. Here the CDR3 reads CASSLVGGSTEAFF. The CDR3 bases are TGTGCCAGCAGCTTAGTAGGAGGGAGCACTGAAGCTTTCTTT.

V usage is TRBV6-6 and J usage is TRBJ2-1; 9 bases fit TRBD1. With 5 bases clipped from V and 6 bases from J, the junction kept 5 bases outside the gene matches. This CDR3 is built from 14 residues. CDR1 MNHNY and CDR2 SVGAGI come from the germline V gene (reference sequence). The CDR3 sequence is CASSSPQGANEQFF. The CDR3 DNA sequence: TGTGCCAGCAGTAGCCCACAGGGGGCCAATGAGCAGTTCTTC.